Below, 30 T cell receptor delta chains from the same sample are listed, as sequenced in a study of gamma-delta chains in newborns, infants, children. TCRdb processed the reads again with the CATT caller. Of roughly 5,400 delta-chain clones in the sample, 3.3% are singletons; the top ten hold about an eighth. Material: blood. These receptor sequences come from a child who was a newborn, infant or young child, either healthy, febrile or measles-vaccinated (not recorded which).

For this clone: TCRdb shows a much larger clone's protein in place of this DNA's translation, and the two differ at residue 6, likely through a read error; the protein shown is translated from the DNA. The V gene is TRDV2, the J gene TRDJ1, with 8 nucleotides matching TRDD3. With V trimmed by 0 bases and J by 3 bases, 2 bases remained unmatched. The CDR3 loop spans 14 amino acids. The V gene's germline CDR1 is GEAIGNYY and CDR2 EKD. CDR3 loop: CACDTEGYADKLIF. CDR3 nucleotide sequence: TGTGCCTGTGACACCGAGGGATACGCCGATAAACTCATCTTT.

This rearrangement joins TRDV1 to TRDJ1, with D perhaps matching TRDD2 (6 bases). CDR3 length equals 17 residues. CDR1 is TSWWSYY and CDR2 is QGS in the germline V gene. Trimming left V 3 bases short and J 0 bases short, with 17 bases between. CDR3 loop: CALGDRAFPRNTDKLIF. CDR3 sequence (DNA): TGTGCTCTTGGGGACCGGGCCTTCCCCCGTAACACCGATAAACTCATCTTT.

On this clone itself: A much larger clone differs from this one at a single base, so this may be a read error. The gene calls are TRDV2 and TRDJ3; perhaps TRDD3 as D (5 bases). This CDR3 comprises 17 residues. The germline V gene has CDR1 GEAIGNYY and CDR2 EKD. The CDR3 loop reads CACDTVWETWDTRQTFF. DNA of the CDR3: TGTGCCTGTGACACCGTCTGGGAGACCTGGGACACCCGACAGACGTTTTTC.

This clone occurred a few times. This chain links TRDV1 with TRDJ1, with 9 bases matching TRDD3. The CDR3 covers 19 residues. The germline gives CDR1 TSWWSYY, CDR2 QGS. V dropped 2 bases and J dropped 5; count of bases not matched to a gene: 18. DNA for the CDR3: TGTGCTCTTGGGGAAAGGACTTCGTGGCCTACTGGGGGAGGGGATAAACTCATCTTT. This sequence encodes CALGERTSWPTGGGDKLIF.

This chain links TRAV29/DV5 with TRDJ1, with 11 nucleotides matching TRDD3. V trimming: 3 bases; J trimming: 0 bases; junction bases outside the gene matches: 19. Germline V gene data show CDR1 as NSMFDY and CDR2 as ISSIKDK. This CDR3 contains 20 residues. CDR3 DNA: TGTGCAGCAATTTTCCTCCCCCGGGCTGGGGGATACCCCTACACCGATAAACTCATCTTT. Translation gives CAAIFLPRAGGYPYTDKLIF.

As to this clone: One end of the junction fails to match germline, which may point to a read error. The chain employs TRDV1 and TRDJ1; TRDD3 aligns across 12 bases. TCRdb carries no J gene annotation; the J gene was assigned here by matching the DNA with germline. Germline V gene lookup returns CDR1 TSWWSYY and CDR2 QGS. The CDR3 contains 20 residues. CDR3 amino acids: CARGENQAYVAGGYADKLIF. The CDR3 DNA reads as TGTGCTCGTGGGGAAAATCAGGCCTACGTTGCTGGGGGATACGCCGATAAACTCATCTTT.

By sample share, this clone is medium-sized. The gene calls are TRDV2 and TRDJ3, with TRDD3 identical over 12 bases. The CDR3 has 20 amino acids. CDR1 and CDR2 (germline): GEAIGNYY, EKD. V trimming: 0 bases; J trimming: 0 bases; junction bases outside the gene matches: 5. In nucleotides, the CDR3 is TGTGCCTGTGACACCGGCTGGGGGATACGAGGCTCCTGGGACACCCGACAGATGTTTTTC. Its translation is CACDTGWGIRGSWDTRQMFF.

In its sample, this clone was seen a few times. The germline gene is not matched at one end of the junction; a read error may be the cause. This rearrangement joins TRDV1 to TRDJ1; TRDD2 might be the D (6 bases). CDR1 and CDR2 from the germline V gene are TSWWSYY and QGS. The CDR3 is made up of 17 amino acids. The CDR3 nucleotides are TGTGCTCTTGGGGAGAGGCCTTCCCGGCGATACACGGATAAACTCATCTTT. Protein sequence: CALGERPSRRYTDKLIF.

This clone was counted a few times. The same CDR3 can be traced to other DNA sequences in this sample. The chain joins TRDV2 to TRDJ3; tentative D call: TRDD3 (6 bases). The CDR3 runs 18 residues. CDR1 is GEAIGNYY and CDR2 is EKD in the germline V gene. V lost 0 bases to trimming and J lost 0 bases, with 11 bases between them. CDR3 residues: CACDTGGPSSWDTRQMFF. CDR3 bases: TGTGCCTGTGACACCGGGGGACCGAGCTCCTGGGACACCCGACAGATGTTTTTC.

Concerning this clone: Distinct nucleotide sequences in the sample also encode this CDR3. The J gene is TRDJ2, the V gene TRDV2; 10 bases line up with TRDD3. The CDR3 is 15 amino acids. Trimming took 3 bases from V and 5 from J; bases not matched to a gene: 5. Germline CDR1 is GEAIGNYY and CDR2 is EKD. CDR3 region: CACDGLLGDTAQLFF. The DNA for the CDR3 is TGTGCCTGTGACGGTTTACTGGGGGATACAGCACAACTCTTCTTT.

In its sample, this clone was seen a few times. A read error may account for a junction end that differs from germline. The chain couples TRDV2 to TRDJ3; 7 positions match TRDD3. The CDR3 has 18 residues. Germline assignment: CDR1 GEAIGNYY and CDR2 EKD. As DNA, the CDR3 is TGTGCCTGTGACACCGCTGGGGATAGACCCTGGGACACCCGACAGATGTTTTTT. It codes for CACDTAGDRPWDTRQMFF.

This clone was observed a few times. The identical CDR3 is also encoded by other nucleotide sequences in the sample. This chain joins TRDV2 and TRDJ3, with 11 bases that match TRDD3. Germline loops: CDR1 GEAIGNYY, CDR2 EKD. This CDR3 has 19 residues. V lost 0 bases, J lost 0 bases, and 3 bases stayed unmatched. The chain's CDR3 is CACDTWGIRSSWDTRQMFF. The CDR3 DNA sequence: TGTGCCTGTGACACCTGGGGGATACGAAGCTCCTGGGACACCCGACAGATGTTTTTC.

The chain couples TRDV2 to TRDJ3; 11 bases match TRDD3. The J gene was missing in TCRdb and was found by matching the end of the DNA to germline. From germline, CDR1 is GEAIGNYY and CDR2 EKD. V gave up 0 bases and J gave up 0 bases; unmatched junction bases: 3. CDR3 size: 19 residues. The CDR3 sequence is CACDTGTGGYSWDTRQMFF. CDR3 DNA: TGTGCCTGTGACACCGGAACTGGGGGATACTCCTGGGACACCCGACAGATGTTTTTC.

The sample holds a few counts of this clone. The rearrangement joins TRDV1 to TRDJ1; perhaps TRDD3 as D (5 bases). Germline CDR1 and CDR2: TSWWSYY and QGS. Trimming removed 2 bases at V and 0 bases at J, with 16 bases between. The CDR3 runs 17 residues. This CDR3 reads CALGEGLPGPYTDKLIF. The CDR3 DNA sequence: TGTGCTCTTGGGGAAGGGCTCCCTGGGCCGTACACCGATAAACTCATCTTT.

This clone was seen only a few times. V is TRDV2 and J is TRDJ3; TRDD3 matches 11 bases. The CDR3 has 16 amino acids. Germline trimming cut 6 bases from V and 0 bases from J; bases unmatched to any gene: 0. In germline, CDR1 is GEAIGNYY, CDR2 EKD. The CDR3 nucleotides read TGTGCCTGTACTGGGGGATACTCCTGGGACACCCGACAGATGTTTTTC. Translating gives CACTGGYSWDTRQMFF.

This clone is medium-sized (0.01 to 0.1%) within its sample. Other DNA sequences in the sample encode the same CDR3. The gene calls are TRDV2 and TRDJ3, with 8 bases that match TRDD3. Germline V lookup: CDR1 GEAIGNYY, CDR2 EKD. This CDR3 contains 19 residues. V lost 0 bases to trimming and J lost 0 bases; unmatched junction nucleotides: 6. CDR3 nucleotide sequence: TGTGCCTGTGACACCGTACTGGGGGCTAGCTCCTGGGACACCCGACAGATGTTTTTC. It yields the protein CACDTVLGASSWDTRQMFF.

The chain couples TRDV1 to TRDJ1; 12 bases are a match to TRDD3. This CDR3 is built from 19 residues. J was trimmed by 0 bases and V by 2 bases; bases with no gene match: 10. The germline V gene encodes CDR1 TSWWSYY and CDR2 QGS. The CDR3 is CALGEKYWGIPLNTDKLIF. The CDR3 coding sequence is TGTGCTCTTGGGGAAAAATACTGGGGGATACCCCTAAACACCGATAAACTCATCTTT.

This chain uses TRDV2 with TRDJ3, with TRDD3 matching over 9 bases. CDR1 and CDR2 from the germline V gene are GEAIGNYY and EKD. The CDR3 length is 18 residues. V was pared by 3 bases and J by 0 bases, with 5 bases of the junction left unmatched. The CDR3 bases are TGTGCCTGTGACGTTCTACTGGGGGACTCCTGGGACACCCGACAGATGTTTTTC. It specifies CACDVLLGDSWDTRQMFF.

In this sample, this clone is medium-sized. V and J are TRDV2 and TRDJ2; D call uncertain. Germline V gene sequence: CDR1 GEAIGNYY, CDR2 EKD. V was pared by 4 bases and J by 5 bases, with 16 bases between. This CDR3 has 15 residues. The DNA of the CDR3 is TGTGCCTGTGATAAAGTTGGGAAGGGAACAGCACAACTCTTCTTT. Translating gives CACDKVGKGTAQLFF.

In its sample, this clone is medium-sized (0.01 to 0.1%). The chain has TRDV2 and TRDJ2; 9 bases are a match to TRDD3. Losses at the gene ends were 0 bases for V and 0 bases for J; bases not matched to a gene: 10. CDR1 and CDR2 from the germline V gene are GEAIGNYY and EKD. The CDR3 sequence is 19 residues long. The CDR3, as DNA: TGTGCCTGTGACACCGTACTGGGGGACCCCTTAGCTTTGACAGCACAACTCTTCTTT. Amino acids: CACDTVLGDPLALTAQLFF.

This chain uses TRDV2 with TRDJ1, with TRDD3 identical over 9 bases. With 3 bases clipped from V and 1 base from J, the junction kept 8 bases outside the gene matches. The CDR3 covers 16 residues. Germline V gene data show CDR1 as GEAIGNYY and CDR2 as EKD. CDR3 nucleotides: TGTGCCTGTGACCGCGTACTGGGGGACGCCACCGATAAACTCATCTTT. Protein product: CACDRVLGDATDKLIF.

V usage is TRDV1 and J usage is TRDJ1; 10 bases are a match to TRDD3. Germline CDR1 is TSWWSYY and CDR2 is QGS. Trimming took 7 bases from V and 2 from J; bases not matched to a gene: 13. This CDR3 contains 17 residues. CDR3 residues: CALEESLGDRGTDKLIF. CDR3 bases: TGTGCTCTTGAGGAGAGCCTGGGGGATAGAGGGACCGATAAACTCATCTTT.

The chain couples TRDV2 to TRDJ3, with 11 bases that match TRDD3. The J gene was missing in TCRdb and was found by matching the end of the DNA to germline. Germline V lookup: CDR1 GEAIGNYY, CDR2 EKD. This CDR3 is built from 21 residues. The junction had 11 bases not matched to a gene; V was cut back by 2 bases and J by 0 bases. The CDR3 DNA reads as TGTGCCTGTGACAAATTATGGGGGATACGCGCGAGCTCCTGGGACACCCGACAGATGTTTTTC. Encoded protein: CACDKLWGIRASSWDTRQMFF.

This chain connects TRDV2 to TRDJ3; 9 nucleotides line up with TRDD3. The length of the CDR3 is 19 residues. The germline V gene encodes CDR1 GEAIGNYY and CDR2 EKD. The J segment lost 0 bases and the V segment lost 3 bases, leaving 8 bases of the junction unmatched. CDR3 in DNA: TGTGCCTGTGACCCGACGGACTGGGGGAGCTCCTGGGACACCCGACAGATGTTTTTC. Protein sequence: CACDPTDWGSSWDTRQMFF.

By sample share, this clone is medium-sized. The chain is built from TRDV2 and TRDJ2; 9 bases are shared with TRDD3. CDR3 size: 17 residues. In germline, CDR1 is GEAIGNYY, CDR2 EKD. Losses at the gene ends were 3 bases for V and 0 bases for J; bases not matched to a gene: 7. The CDR3 region is CACDSLLGETLTAQLFF. DNA for the CDR3: TGTGCCTGTGACTCTCTACTGGGGGAAACTTTGACAGCACAACTCTTCTTT.

Only a few counts were recorded for this clone. The V and J genes are TRDV2 and TRDJ3, with TRDD3 matching 8 bases. CDR3 length: 20 amino acids. The germline gives CDR1 GEAIGNYY, CDR2 EKD. V gave up 2 bases and J gave up 0 bases; unmatched junction bases: 11. CDR3 protein: CACDKVLGVPSSWDTRQMFF. CDR3 in DNA: TGTGCCTGTGACAAAGTACTGGGGGTTCCAAGCTCCTGGGACACCCGACAGATGTTTTTC.

The chain links TRDV2 to TRDJ3, with TRDD3 identical over 9 bases. V lost 2 bases, J lost 3 bases, and 16 bases stayed unmatched. The CDR3 length is 21 residues. From germline, CDR1 is GEAIGNYY and CDR2 EKD. The CDR3 loop is CACDRRGVSGGWSWDTRQMFF. DNA of the CDR3: TGTGCCTGTGACAGGAGAGGTGTGTCTGGGGGATGGAGCTGGGACACCCGACAGATGTTTTTC.

The chain links TRDV2 to TRDJ1; 11 bases are shared with TRDD3. The length of the CDR3 is 14 residues. The junction had 7 bases not matched to a gene; V was cut back by 1 base and J by 10 bases. Germline CDR1 is GEAIGNYY and CDR2 is EKD. The CDR3 here is CACDTLLGDRRLIF. Written as DNA, the CDR3 is TGTGCCTGTGACACTCTACTGGGGGATAGACGACTCATCTTT.

This clone has just a few counts. The chain links TRDV2 to TRDJ3; TRDD3 agrees at 9 bases. CDR3 length: 17 amino acids. The trim removed 0 bases at V and 4 bases at J, leaving 3 bases unmatched. In germline, CDR1 is GEAIGNYY, CDR2 EKD. CDR3: CACDTLLGEWDTRQMFF. CDR3 sequence (DNA): TGTGCCTGTGACACCCTACTGGGGGAGTGGGACACCCGACAGATGTTTTTC.

The chain uses TRDV1 and TRDJ2; 9 positions agree with TRDD3. The CDR3 loop spans 20 amino acids. Germline loops: CDR1 TSWWSYY, CDR2 QGS. V lost 5 bases to trimming and J lost 0 bases; unmatched junction nucleotides: 16. CDR3 amino acids: CALGYTAGEGDTPLTAQLFF. The CDR3 coding sequence is TGTGCTCTTGGGTACACTGCGGGGGAGGGGGATACCCCTTTGACAGCACAACTCTTCTTT.